The 24 T cell receptor beta chains below come from one sample, sequenced in a study of graft-versus-host responses after intestinal transplantation. No antigens are known for them. Clones were read by immunoSEQ multiplex PCR, and TCRdb kept only the in-frame ones, dropping some. The sample includes nearly 90,000 clones, 83% of them seen just once. The sequencing used unstimulated CD8+ T cells sorted from spleen or lymph node cells, collected before intestinal transplant. All receptors come from a human donor who received an intestinal transplant.

The chain has TRBV6-1 and TRBJ2-4; D is tentatively TRBD1 or TRBD2 (5 bases each). The CDR3 is 11 residues long. Trimming took off 3 bases at V and 14 bases at J, with 11 bases between the two ends. CDR1 MNHNS and CDR2 SASEGT come from the germline V gene. The CDR3 coding sequence is TGTGCCAGCAGTGAGGGCCGAGGGGAGTACTTC. It yields the protein CASSEGRGEYF.

The chain combines TRBV6-5 with TRBJ2-1; 7 bases are shared with TRBD1. V trimming: 0 bases; J trimming: 4 bases; junction bases outside the gene matches: 6. Germline V lookup: CDR1 MNHEY, CDR2 SVGAGI. The CDR3 runs 16 residues. The CDR3 spells CASSYSRGQYYNEQFF. The CDR3 DNA reads as TGTGCCAGCAGTTACTCGAGGGGACAGTATTACAATGAGCAGTTCTTC.

This clone was observed a single time. The rearrangement joins TRBV29-1 to TRBJ2-3, with D tentatively TRBD1 (6 bases). Trimming shortened V by 6 bases and J by 0 bases, and 13 bases separated the two germline ends. Germline V CDR1 and CDR2: SQVTM, ANQGSEA. The CDR3 totals 14 residues. The CDR3 reads CSVAQGLSTDTQYF. The DNA of the CDR3 is TGCAGCGTAGCACAGGGCCTCAGCACAGATACGCAGTATTTT.

This chain uses TRBV6-5 with TRBJ1-2, with TRBD1 identical over 7 bases. The CDR3 has 15 residues. CDR1 and CDR2 (germline): MNHEY, SVGAGI. The junction had 8 bases not matched to a gene; V was cut back by 2 bases and J by 5 bases. The chain's CDR3 is CASSYVDRSPYGYTF. Written as DNA, the CDR3 is TGTGCCAGCAGTTACGTGGACAGGTCCCCGTATGGCTACACCTTC.

The chain is built from TRBV4-1 and TRBJ2-4; TRBD2 aligns across 8 bases. After removal of 7 bases from V and 8 bases from J, the junction contained 10 bases not matched to a gene. Germline-derived CDR1 and CDR2 are MGHRA and YSYEKL. The CDR3 runs to 14 residues. For the CDR3, the DNA is TGCGCCAGCACGGAAGCGGGAGTCGGGGACATTCAGTACTTC. Protein product: CASTEAGVGDIQYF.

The V and J genes are TRBV5-4 and TRBJ2-3, with 10 bases aligning to TRBD2. The CDR3 runs to 15 residues. Germline CDR1 and CDR2: SGHNT and YYREEE (reference sequence). V trimming: 3 bases; J trimming: 1 base; junction bases outside the gene matches: 2. CDR3 nucleotides: TGTGCCAGCAGCTACGGGACTAGCGGCACAGATACGCAGTATTTT. This codes for CASSYGTSGTDTQYF. Full variable domain (outside the CDR3, taken from reference TRBV5-4 and TRBJ2-3): ETGVTQSPTHLIKTRGQQVTLRCSSQSGHNTVSWYQQALGQGPQFIFQYYREEENGRGNFPPRFSGLQFPNYSSELNVNALELDDSALYLCASSYGTSGTDTQYFGPGTRLTVL.

This chain links TRBV7-6 with TRBJ2-7; possibly TRBD2 for D (6 bases). Trimming stripped 1 base from V and 7 bases from J, with 8 bases between. CDR1 is SGHVS and CDR2 is FNYEAQ in the germline V gene. This CDR3 comprises 12 residues. CDR3 residues: CASSLEAGEQYF. DNA for the CDR3: TGTGCCAGCAGCTTAGAGGCGGGAGAGCAGTACTTC.

The chain links TRBV6-6 to TRBJ2-1; a weak D match, TRBD1 (6 bases). The V end was cut by 6 bases, the J end by 4 bases, with 16 bases between. The CDR3 is made up of 15 amino acids. CDR1 and CDR2 (germline): MNHNY, SVGAGI (reference sequence). The CDR3 reads CASSEGVLLYNEQFF. The CDR3 bases are TGTGCCAGCAGCGAGGGGGTTCTCCTTTACAATGAGCAGTTCTTC.

V and J are TRBV7-9 and TRBJ1-2; maybe TRBD1 (5 bases). The CDR3 consists of 17 residues. V shed 6 bases and J shed 0 bases, with 20 bases lying between them. The germline CDR1 and CDR2 sequences are SEHNR and FQNEAQ (reference sequence). The CDR3 DNA is TGTGCCAGCAGACATGGGACCCCACCCCTCTCTAACTATGGCTACACCTTC. It is translated as CASRHGTPPLSNYGYTF.

The chain joins TRBV19 to TRBJ2-3, with TRBD2 identical over 8 bases. This CDR3 has 13 residues. Germline CDR1 is LNHDA and CDR2 is SQIVND (reference sequence). V dropped 3 bases and J dropped 6; count of bases not matched to a gene: 2. The CDR3, as DNA: TGTGCCAGTAGTATCCAGCGGGGGGATACGCAGTATTTT. This gives the protein CASSIQRGDTQYF.

The chain uses TRBV12-5 and TRBJ2-1; D not certain. CDR3 length: 14 amino acids. From germline, CDR1 is LGHNT and CDR2 FRNRAP. Trimming cost V 1 base and J 8 bases, with 12 bases left between them. The DNA for the CDR3 is TGTGCTAGTGGTTTGGGGTCGCTTAGGGATGAGCAGTTCTTC. This gives the protein CASGLGSLRDEQFF.

This sequence joins TRBV25-1 and TRBJ2-7; D is perhaps TRBD1 (5 bases). The CDR3 sequence is 15 residues long. Trimming removed 5 bases at V and 10 bases at J, with 24 bases between. Germline V CDR1 and CDR2: MGHDK, SYGVNS. In DNA form, the CDR3 reads TGTGCCAGCAGTACACAAGACAGTCCCGGGTTTACCCAGTACTTC. This gives the protein CASSTQDSPGFTQYF.

This chain connects TRBV4-2 to TRBJ2-7; 7 positions agree with TRBD1. The CDR3 extends over 15 amino acids. V lost 1 base, J lost 2 bases, and 5 bases stayed unmatched. The germline CDR1 and CDR2 sequences are LGHNA and YNFKEQ. The CDR3 DNA sequence: TGTGCCAGCAGCCAAGCTGACAGGGAGCCCTACGAGCAGTACTTC. It is translated as CASSQADREPYEQYF.

The chain couples TRBV29-1 to TRBJ2-7; D is possibly TRBD2 (5 bases). The CDR3 contains 12 residues. The V and J ends lost 3 bases and 4 bases respectively, with 10 bases between them. Germline V gene sequence: CDR1 SQVTM, CDR2 ANQGSEA. CDR3 amino acids: CSVEGRGYEQYF. For the CDR3, the DNA is TGCAGCGTTGAGGGTCGGGGTTACGAGCAGTACTTC.

This rearrangement joins TRBV7-9 to TRBJ1-1, with D hard to call. Trimming shortened V by 1 base and J by 3 bases, and 12 bases separated the two germline ends. The CDR3 totals 15 residues. Germline assignment: CDR1 SEHNR and CDR2 FQNEAQ (reference sequence). The CDR3 reads CASSLVDWGDTEAFF. CDR3 coding DNA: TGTGCCAGCAGCTTAGTAGATTGGGGTGACACTGAAGCTTTCTTT.

V and J are TRBV6-5 and TRBJ1-3; D gene ambiguous. Germline loops: CDR1 MNHEY, CDR2 SVGAGI. With 7 bases removed from V and 0 bases from J, the gap between germline ends came to 13 bases. This CDR3 comprises 15 residues. The CDR3 region has the DNA TGTGCCAGCACCTTGGACCTACACTCTGGAAACACCATATATTTT. Translating it yields CASTLDLHSGNTIYF.

This chain joins TRBV6-5 and TRBJ2-1, with TRBD1 identical over 8 bases. CDR3 size: 15 residues. CDR1 is MNHEY and CDR2 is SVGAGI in the germline V gene. Losses at the gene ends were 4 bases for V and 9 bases for J; bases not matched to a gene: 11. The CDR3 DNA sequence: TGTGCCAGCAGTTCCACCGGGACAGGTGCCACTGAGCAGTTCTTC. Translation: CASSSTGTGATEQFF.

The chain is built from TRBV4-1 and TRBJ2-7; 11 bases are a match to TRBD2. Trimming at V came to 4 bases and at J to 5 bases, leaving 7 bases not matched to a gene. The CDR3 loop spans 15 amino acids. CDR1 is MGHRA, CDR2 YSYEKL, per germline. CDR3 coding DNA: TGCGCCAGCAGCCCGGAACTAGCGGGAGCTGACGAGCAGTACTTC. Its translation: CASSPELAGADEQYF.

The chain combines TRBV5-5 with TRBJ2-1, with TRBD2 identical over 11 bases. V was pared by 1 base and J by 7 bases, with 4 bases of the junction left unmatched. The CDR3 has 15 amino acids. CDR1 SGHKS and CDR2 YYEKEE come from the germline V gene (reference sequence). The CDR3 DNA sequence: TGTGCCAGCAGCTTGTTTCTAGCGGGGGGAAATGAGCAGTTCTTC. As protein: CASSLFLAGGNEQFF.

V gene TRBV11-2 combines with J gene TRBJ2-1, with 10 positions matching TRBD2. The junction had 9 bases not matched to a gene; V was cut back by 1 base and J by 9 bases. CDR3 size: 16 residues. The V gene's germline CDR1 is SGHAT and CDR2 FQNNGV. The CDR3 DNA follows: TGTGCCAGCAGCTTAGTGTTTCTAGCGGGAGCTAGTGAGCAGTTCTTC. It codes for CASSLVFLAGASEQFF.

The chain combines TRBV4-1 with TRBJ2-1; maybe TRBD2 (7 bases). CDR3 length equals 14 residues. Germline assignment: CDR1 MGHRA and CDR2 YSYEKL. Trimming shortened V by 4 bases and J by 8 bases, and 15 bases separated the two germline ends. CDR3 sequence: CASSREGGAYEQFF. The CDR3 coding sequence is TGCGCCAGCAGCCGTGAGGGGGGGGCATATGAGCAGTTCTTC.

This clone was seen just once. V is TRBV7-2 and J is TRBJ2-3; 9 bases fit TRBD2. V shed 3 bases, J shed 4 bases, and the junction held 14 bases outside the gene matches. The CDR3 runs to 18 residues. Germline V gene sequence: CDR1 SGHTA, CDR2 FQGNSA. The CDR3 loop is CASSFTPLASGVADTQYF. DNA for the CDR3: TGTGCCAGCAGCTTTACCCCCCTAGCTAGCGGGGTAGCAGATACGCAGTATTTT.

This clone was recorded only once. The CDR3 protein is CASSKRTGGSYEQYF. The CDR3 DNA reads TGTGCCAGCAGCAAAAGGACAGGGGGATCCTACGAGCAGTACTTC. V is TRBV13 and J is TRBJ2-7, with 10 bases fitting TRBD1. From germline, CDR1 is PRHDT and CDR2 FYEKMQ (reference sequence). Trimming removed 5 bases from V and 1 base from J; junction bases left unmatched: 5. The CDR3 has 15 amino acids.

The rearrangement links TRBV30 to TRBJ1-1, with 7 bases lining up with TRBD1. CDR1 is GTSNPN, CDR2 SVGIG, per germline (reference sequence). With 4 bases clipped from V and 4 bases from J, the junction kept 12 bases outside the gene matches. The CDR3 spans 15 residues. The CDR3 sequence: CAWTPAAGGGTEAFF. DNA of the CDR3: TGTGCCTGGACCCCCGCGGCAGGGGGGGGCACTGAAGCTTTCTTT.